The T cell receptor (beta chain) under discussion was sequenced for a study of control samples from healthy donors and cancer patients. The ends lost 0 bases at V and 3 bases at J; junction bases unmatched: 11. This CDR3 has 18 residues. Looked up from germline, CDR1 is SGHKS and CDR2 is YYEKEE (reference sequence). Clones were sequenced by immunoSEQ multiplex PCR, and TCRdb holds only the in-frame ones, with some missing. This sample has 40,000 to 50,000 clones, with over 90% found just once. V usage is TRBV5-5 and J usage is TRBJ2-7; 11 positions agree with TRBD1. Sequencing was carried out using PBMCs. This receptor was identified in a woman in her forties or fifties with head and neck cancer. DNA of the CDR3: TGTGCCAGCAGCTTGGGGATAGGGACAGGGGGAAGAGTCTACGAGCAGTACTTC. Amino acids: CASSLGIGTGGRVYEQYF. The whole variable domain, filled in from reference TRBV5-5 and TRBJ2-7, reads DAGVTQSPTHLIKTRGQQVTLRCSPISGHKSVSWYQQVLGQGPQFIFQYYEKEERGRGNFPDRFSARQFPNYSSELNVNALLLGDSALYLCASSLGIGTGGRVYEQYFGPGTRLTVT.